This TCR beta chain was retrieved from a study of radiation and T cells in renal cell carcinoma. Study background: Nephrectomy followed 15 Gy stereotactic body radiation by 4 weeks. Study-level results: Top tumor clonotypes rose in blood 2 weeks post-radiation, then contracted. Without pretreatment biopsies, baseline tumor clonotype presence was undetermined.

Turning to this clone: The antigen is unknown.

Germline V gives CDR1 SGHRS, CDR2 YFSETQ. This CDR3 has 14 residues. V was trimmed by 3 bases and J by 5 bases, leaving 14 bases between them. Time point of the sample: blood 2 weeks post-SBRT. Treatment reported: 15 Gy SBRT to primary tumor, nephrectomy 4 weeks later. The patient's renal cell carcinoma had clear cell pathology. Sequencing was performed with immunoSEQ multiplex PCR; in TCRdb, only in-frame clones are kept and a portion is missing. Of 70,000 or so clones listed, roughly 82% were seen once; the top ten hold 5.8%. The sample in question was blood, obtained from a patient whose treatment included radiotherapy and nephrectomy. The genes are TRBV5-1 and TRBJ1-1, with D tentatively TRBD1 (5 bases). This receptor was obtained from a man in his 60s with renal cell carcinoma. As DNA, the CDR3 is TGCGCCAGCAGCTCCTACCGACAGAGTACTGAAGCTTTCTTT. It yields the protein CASSSYRQSTEAFF.